The present T cell receptor (beta chain) was sequenced within a study of blood T cell repertoires in COVID-19. Generated by immunoSEQ multiplex PCR, the TCRdb table keeps only in-frame clones and is missing some. The profile shows tens of thousands of clones, around 82% of them singletons. The CDR3 loop spans 18 amino acids. The germline V gene encodes CDR1 SGHTA and CDR2 FQGNSA. V lost 2 bases to trimming and J lost 0 bases, with 18 bases between them. Specimen: peripheral blood. The V call is TRBV7-2, the J call TRBJ2-3, with D tentatively TRBD1 (7 bases). This TCR was sampled from a middle-aged man with active or convalescent COVID-19. The CDR3 spells CASSLIGAGGTSTDTQYF. CDR3 DNA: TGTGCCAGCAGCTTAATCGGCGCAGGGGGGACTAGCACAGATACGCAGTATTTT.